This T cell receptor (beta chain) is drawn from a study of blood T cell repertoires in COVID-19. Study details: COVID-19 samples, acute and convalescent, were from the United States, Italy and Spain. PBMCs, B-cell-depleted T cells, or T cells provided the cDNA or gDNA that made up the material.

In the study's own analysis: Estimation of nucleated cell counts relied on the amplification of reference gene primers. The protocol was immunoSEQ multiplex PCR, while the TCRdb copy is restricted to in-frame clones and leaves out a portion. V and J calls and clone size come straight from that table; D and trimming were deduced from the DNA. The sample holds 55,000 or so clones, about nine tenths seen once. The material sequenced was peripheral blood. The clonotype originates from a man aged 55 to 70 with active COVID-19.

For the CDR3, the DNA is TGTGCCAGCAGAATTACCCCAGGGGACACCGGGGAGCTGTTTTTT. Amino acid sequence: CASRITPGDTGELFF. The chain employs TRBV7-3 and TRBJ2-2, with a weak D call TRBD1 (6 bases). Germline CDR1 is SGHTA and CDR2 is FQGTGA. The CDR3 covers 15 residues. The V and J ends lost 6 bases and 3 bases respectively, with 14 bases between them.